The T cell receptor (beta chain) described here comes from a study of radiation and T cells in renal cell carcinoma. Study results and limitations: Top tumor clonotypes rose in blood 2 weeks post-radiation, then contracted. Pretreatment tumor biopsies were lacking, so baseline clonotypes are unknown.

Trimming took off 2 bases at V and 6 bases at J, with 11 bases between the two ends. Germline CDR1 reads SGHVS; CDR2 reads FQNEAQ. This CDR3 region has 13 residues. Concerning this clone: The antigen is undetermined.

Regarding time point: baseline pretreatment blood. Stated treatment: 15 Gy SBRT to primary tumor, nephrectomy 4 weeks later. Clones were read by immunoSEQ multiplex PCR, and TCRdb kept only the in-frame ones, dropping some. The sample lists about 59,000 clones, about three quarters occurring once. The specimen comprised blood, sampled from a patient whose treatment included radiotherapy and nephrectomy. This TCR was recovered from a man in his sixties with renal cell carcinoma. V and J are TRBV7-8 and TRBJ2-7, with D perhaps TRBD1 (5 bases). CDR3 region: CASSLYPGREQYV. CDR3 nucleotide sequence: TGTGCCAGCAGCTTATATCCAGGGCGCGAGCAGTACGTC.